This T cell receptor beta chain comes out of a study of blood T cell repertoires in COVID-19. The ends lost 9 bases at V and 7 bases at J; junction bases unmatched: 2. CDR1 and CDR2 from the germline V gene are MDHEN and SYDVKM. There are 10 residues in the CDR3. Original handling: Researchers report that nucleated cell counts were estimated from reference gene primer amplification. Repertoires were generated with immunoSEQ multiplex PCR, while TCRdb's copy carries only in-frame clones and drops some. Clonal size and the V and J genes are those of that table, whereas D and trimming came from the DNA. The data show about 210,000 clones, 83% seen once.

The sequencing sample was made of peripheral blood. This sequence originates from a man aged 50 to 60 with active or convalescent COVID-19. The V gene is TRBV28, the J gene TRBJ1-1, with 7 bases identical to TRBD1. This CDR3 is CASRQGEAFF. The CDR3 DNA is TGTGCCAGTCGACAGGGTGAAGCTTTCTTT.